This T cell receptor beta chain was found in a study of T-cell reconstitution after alpha-beta-depleted transplantation in children. This CDR3 comprises 14 residues. The germline V gene encodes CDR1 LNHDA and CDR2 SQIVND (reference sequence). Trimming shortened V by 10 bases and J by 4 bases, and 19 bases separated the two germline ends. General observations from the study: About two months after transplant, alpha-beta T cells reportedly came from several hundred expanded graft clones. Day-60 TCRbeta diversity that was high in some patients was derived from surviving recipient T cells and thymic progenitors.

Construction of the TCRbeta library involved unique molecular identifiers. TCRdb redid the calling of the PCR reads with MiXCR, one entry per CDR3 protein. Of 700,000 to 850,000 distinct CDR3 sequences in the sample, 16% were seen once. Points on this clonotype: Its antigen is currently unknown.

This TCR came from a male patient aged 5 to 17 who had a stem cell transplant for acute lymphoblastic leukemia, so the T cells may come from the graft donor. The V gene is TRBV19, the J gene TRBJ1-2, with a possible D match to TRBD1 (5 bases). The material was PBMCs, mostly from graft donor cells, obtained 360 days after TCRalphabeta/CD19-depleted stem cell transplant. CDR3 loop: CATGERGRFYGYTF. CDR3 in DNA: TGTGCCACCGGGGAAAGGGGAAGGTTCTATGGCTACACCTTC.